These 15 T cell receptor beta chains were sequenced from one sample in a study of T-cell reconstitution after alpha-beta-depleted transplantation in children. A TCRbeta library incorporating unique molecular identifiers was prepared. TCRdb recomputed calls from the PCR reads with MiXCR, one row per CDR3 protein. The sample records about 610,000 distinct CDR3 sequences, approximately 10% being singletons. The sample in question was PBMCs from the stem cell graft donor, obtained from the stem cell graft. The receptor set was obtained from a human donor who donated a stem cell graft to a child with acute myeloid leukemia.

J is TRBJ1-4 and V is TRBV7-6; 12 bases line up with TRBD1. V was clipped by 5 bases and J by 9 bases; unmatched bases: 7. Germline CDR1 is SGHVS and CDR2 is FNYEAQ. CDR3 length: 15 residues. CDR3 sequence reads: CASSIGTGGSQKLFF. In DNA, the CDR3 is TGTGCCAGCAGCATTGGGACAGGGGGCAGTCAAAAACTGTTTTTT.

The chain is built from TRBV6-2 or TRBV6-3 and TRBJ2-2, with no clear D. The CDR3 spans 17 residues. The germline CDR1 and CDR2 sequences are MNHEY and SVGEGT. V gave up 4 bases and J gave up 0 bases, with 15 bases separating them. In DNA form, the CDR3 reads TGTGCCAGCAGTTTGGTGGACGCGCCGACGAACACCGGGGAGCTGTTTTTT. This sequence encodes CASSLVDAPTNTGELFF.

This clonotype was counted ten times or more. The CDR3 DNA follows: TGTGCCAGCAGGCCACAGGGGGTCTATGGCTACACCTTC. It translates to CASRPQGVYGYTF. The J gene is TRBJ1-2, the V gene TRBV12-3 or TRBV12-4; the match to TRBD1 covers 8 bases. This CDR3 contains 13 residues. V lost 6 bases and J lost 4; bases outside the gene matches: 4.

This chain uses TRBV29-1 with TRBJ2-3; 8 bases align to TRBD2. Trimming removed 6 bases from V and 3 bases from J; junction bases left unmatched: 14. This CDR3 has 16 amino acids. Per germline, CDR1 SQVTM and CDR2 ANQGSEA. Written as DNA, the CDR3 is TGCAGCGTGGACGGGTCGCGCGGGAGGAATACAGATACGCAGTATTTT. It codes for CSVDGSRGRNTDTQYF.

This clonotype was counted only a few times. CDR3: CASSPFRDRGIYEQYF. In DNA, the CDR3 is TGCGCCAGCAGCCCGTTCCGAGACAGGGGGATCTACGAGCAGTACTTC. This rearrangement joins TRBV5-1 to TRBJ2-7; 9 bases are a match to TRBD1. Germline V gene lookup returns CDR1 SGHRS and CDR2 YFSETQ. V lost 4 bases and J lost 3; bases outside the gene matches: 11. This CDR3 contains 16 residues.

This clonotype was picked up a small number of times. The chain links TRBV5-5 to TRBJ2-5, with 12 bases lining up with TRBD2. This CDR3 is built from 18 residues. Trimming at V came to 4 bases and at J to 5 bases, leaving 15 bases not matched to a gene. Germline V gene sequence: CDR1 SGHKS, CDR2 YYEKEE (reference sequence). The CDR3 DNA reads TGTGCCAGCAGCAAAGGACTAGCGGGACCTATGCCCGGGGAGACCCAGTACTTC. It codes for CASSKGLAGPMPGETQYF.

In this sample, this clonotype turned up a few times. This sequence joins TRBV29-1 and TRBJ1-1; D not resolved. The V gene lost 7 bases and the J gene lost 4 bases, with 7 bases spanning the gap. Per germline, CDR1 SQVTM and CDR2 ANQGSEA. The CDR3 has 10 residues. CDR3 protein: CSASSTEAFF. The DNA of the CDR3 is TGCAGCGCATCTAGCACTGAAGCTTTCTTT. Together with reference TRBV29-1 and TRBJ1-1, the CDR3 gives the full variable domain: SAVISQKPSRDICQRGTSLTIQCQVDSQVTMMFWYRQQPGQSLTLIATANQGSEATYESGFVIDKFPISRPNLTFSTLTVSNMSPEDSSIYLCSASSTEAFFGQGTRLTVV.

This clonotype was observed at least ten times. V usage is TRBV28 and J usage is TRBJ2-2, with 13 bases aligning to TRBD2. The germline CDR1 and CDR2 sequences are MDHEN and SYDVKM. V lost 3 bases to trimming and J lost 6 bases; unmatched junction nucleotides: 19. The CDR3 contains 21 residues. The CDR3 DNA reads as TGTGCCAGCAGTTTGACCCACTGGACTAGCGGGAGAACAGTCTCCGCCGGGGAGCTGTTTTTT. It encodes CASSLTHWTSGRTVSAGELFF.

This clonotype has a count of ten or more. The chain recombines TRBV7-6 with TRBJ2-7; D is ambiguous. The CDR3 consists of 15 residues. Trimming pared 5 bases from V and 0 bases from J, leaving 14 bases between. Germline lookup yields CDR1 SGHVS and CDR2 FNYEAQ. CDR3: CASSLQTGSSYEQYF. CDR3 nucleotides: TGTGCCAGCAGCCTCCAGACGGGTTCCTCCTACGAGCAGTACTTC.

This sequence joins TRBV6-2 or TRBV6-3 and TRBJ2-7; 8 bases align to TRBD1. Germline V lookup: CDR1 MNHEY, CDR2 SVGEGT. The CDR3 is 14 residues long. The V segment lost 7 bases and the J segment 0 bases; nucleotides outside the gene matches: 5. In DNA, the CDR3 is TGTGCCAGCAACGGACAGGGAGCCTCCTACGAGCAGTACTTC. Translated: CASNGQGASYEQYF.

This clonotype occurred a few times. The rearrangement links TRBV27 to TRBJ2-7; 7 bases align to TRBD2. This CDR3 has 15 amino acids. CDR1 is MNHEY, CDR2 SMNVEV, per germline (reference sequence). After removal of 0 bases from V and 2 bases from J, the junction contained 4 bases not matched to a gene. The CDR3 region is CASSLSLAGPYEQYF. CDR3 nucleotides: TGTGCCAGCAGTTTATCGTTAGCGGGCCCCTACGAGCAGTACTTC.

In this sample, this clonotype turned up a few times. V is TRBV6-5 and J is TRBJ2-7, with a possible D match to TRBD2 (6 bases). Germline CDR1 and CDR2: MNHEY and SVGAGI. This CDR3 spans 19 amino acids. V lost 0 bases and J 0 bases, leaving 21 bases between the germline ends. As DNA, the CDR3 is TGTGCCAGCAGTTACTCGGGCCGGGGTATCGCGGGAAGCTCCTACGAGCAGTACTTC. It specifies CASSYSGRGIAGSSYEQYF.

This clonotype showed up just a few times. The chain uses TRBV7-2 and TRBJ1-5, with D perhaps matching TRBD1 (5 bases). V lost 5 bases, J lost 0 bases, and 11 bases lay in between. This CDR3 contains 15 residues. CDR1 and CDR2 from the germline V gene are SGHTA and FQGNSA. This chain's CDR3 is CASSRDWYSNQPQHF. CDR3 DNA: TGTGCCAGCAGCAGGGACTGGTATAGCAATCAGCCCCAGCATTTT.

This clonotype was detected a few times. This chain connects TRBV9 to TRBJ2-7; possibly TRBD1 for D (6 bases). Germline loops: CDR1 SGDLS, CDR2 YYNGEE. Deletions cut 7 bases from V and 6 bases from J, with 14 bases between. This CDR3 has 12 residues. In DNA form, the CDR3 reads TGTGCCAGCGGGGACATCCGGAGCGAGCAGTACTTC. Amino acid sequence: CASGDIRSEQYF.

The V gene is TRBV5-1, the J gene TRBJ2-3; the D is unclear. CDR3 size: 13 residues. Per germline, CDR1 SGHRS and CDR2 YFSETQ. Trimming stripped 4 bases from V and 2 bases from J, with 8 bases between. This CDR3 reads CASSHSDTDTQYF. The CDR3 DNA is TGCGCCAGCAGCCACTCAGACACAGATACGCAGTATTTT.